This T cell receptor beta chain was identified in a study of CD8+ T cells in alopecia areata. Across the whole study: The drug, tofacitinib, lasted 6 to 18 months, followed by 6 months off drug. Severity scoring for treated patients was based on the percentage of affected scalp area.

RNA, once extracted, was reverse transcribed into cDNA for use as the sequencing template. Some clones are missing from TCRdb's copy, which holds only in-frame ones; the method was immunoSEQ multiplex PCR. This table holds about 220,000 clones, less than 75% found once. The treatment denotes: oral pan-JAK inhibitor, 5-10 mg twice daily. Specimen: CD4+ T cells sorted from blood, collected at week 4, from a patient treated with tofacitinib. The origin of this receptor is a human donor with alopecia areata.

For the CDR3, the DNA is TGCAGCGTTGGGGCCGTTAAAGCGGCAGATACGCAGTATTTT. Its protein is CSVGAVKAADTQYF. The chain employs TRBV29-1 and TRBJ2-3; D is possibly TRBD2 (5 bases). Trimming removed 4 bases from V and 4 bases from J, with 15 bases in between. CDR1 and CDR2 from the germline V gene are SQVTM and ANQGSEA. The CDR3 consists of 14 residues.